The 27 T cell receptor beta chains in this list originate from one sample, sequenced in a study of shared clonotypes between healthy human individuals. The method was immunoSEQ multiplex PCR; TCRdb's version includes in-frame clones alone and lacks a portion of them. The table has hundreds of thousands of clones, roughly 72% seen once; the top ten hold 1.5% to 2%. The sample taken for sequencing was memory CD4+ T cells sorted from blood. Stated subset: CD45RA-negative fraction. The receptors come from a woman aged 25-40 years in good health.

This clone has only a few counts. The chain uses TRBV27 and TRBJ2-2; either TRBD1 or TRBD2 may fit D (5 bases each). The CDR3 has 17 residues. The V gene's germline CDR1 is MNHEY and CDR2 SMNVEV (reference sequence). V was clipped by 5 bases and J by 4 bases, with 20 bases between them. CDR3 loop: CASSLRNGASSTGELFF. The CDR3 DNA sequence: TGTGCCAGCAGTCTACGAAACGGGGCTAGTAGCACCGGGGAGCTGTTTTTT.

This clone came up many times. The chain has TRBV7-8 and TRBJ2-7; TRBD2 aligns across 7 bases. Unmatched junction bases numbered 5, after V lost 6 bases and J lost 3 bases. This CDR3 contains 13 residues. Germline loops: CDR1 SGHVS, CDR2 FQNEAQ. The chain's CDR3 is CASSSGGGYEQYF. In DNA, the CDR3 is TGTGCCAGCAGTTCCGGCGGGGGCTACGAGCAGTACTTC.

This clone is medium-sized within its sample. This chain uses TRBV15 with TRBJ1-3, with D perhaps TRBD1 (6 bases). The CDR3 extends over 16 amino acids. The germline CDR1 and CDR2 sequences are LNHNV and YYDKDF (reference sequence). Trimming removed 4 bases from V and 0 bases from J, with 13 bases in between. CDR3: CATSMIMTGSGNTIYF. CDR3 nucleotide sequence: TGTGCCACCAGCATGATTATGACAGGCTCTGGAAACACCATATATTTT.

Notes on this clone: This sample also contains other DNA sequences that code for the same CDR3. CDR3 nucleotide sequence: TGTGCCAGCAGTGAAGGGGGTGATCCGTACGAGCAGTACTTC. Its protein product is CASSEGGDPYEQYF. This rearrangement joins TRBV6-1 to TRBJ2-7; no reliable D call. CDR1 MNHNS and CDR2 SASEGT come from the germline V gene. Trimming removed 1 base at V and 4 bases at J, with 11 bases between. The CDR3 consists of 14 residues.

The chain has TRBV4-1 and TRBJ1-1, with 7 bases fitting TRBD1. Germline loops: CDR1 MGHRA, CDR2 YSYEKL. The V and J ends lost 5 bases and 1 base, in that order; junction bases with no gene match: 4. This CDR3 is 14 amino acids long. CDR3 nucleotide sequence: TGCGCCAGCAGCAGAAGACAGGGGAACACTGAAGCTTTCTTT. Amino acids: CASSRRQGNTEAFF.

The V call is TRBV27, the J call TRBJ1-1; TRBD1 matches 7 bases. The CDR3 is 15 residues long. In germline, CDR1 is MNHEY, CDR2 SMNVEV (reference sequence). The J segment lost 0 bases and the V segment lost 2 bases, leaving 3 bases of the junction unmatched. The CDR3 sequence: CASSLRGTVNTEAFF. CDR3 in DNA: TGTGCCAGCAGTTTACGAGGGACAGTGAACACTGAAGCTTTCTTT.

On this clone: This specimen includes other DNA sequences encoding the same CDR3. The rearrangement links TRBV7-3 to TRBJ2-5; D unresolved. The V end was cut by 2 bases, the J end by 5 bases, with 9 bases between. The CDR3 spans 13 residues. From germline, CDR1 is SGHTA and CDR2 FQGTGA. The DNA for the CDR3 is TGTGCCAGCAGCTTAGGACCCTTGGAGACCCAGTACTTC. This encodes CASSLGPLETQYF.

The chain carries TRBV19 and TRBJ2-7; the D is unclear. The CDR3 consists of 13 residues. CDR1 LNHDA and CDR2 SQIVND come from the germline V gene (reference sequence). The V end lost 5 bases, the J end lost 4 bases, and 12 bases lay between the germline ends. The CDR3 region is CASSALGYYEQYF. CDR3 nucleotides: TGTGCCAGTAGTGCCCTGGGGTATTACGAGCAGTACTTC.

This clone was recorded many times. J is TRBJ2-5 and V is TRBV25-1, with D possibly being TRBD2 (5 bases). CDR3 length: 14 residues. Trimming pared 3 bases from V and 5 bases from J, leaving 13 bases between. Germline CDR1 is MGHDK and CDR2 is SYGVNS. CDR3 coding DNA: TGTGCCAGCAGTGATAAGGGAGAGCCGGAGACCCAGTACTTC. Residues: CASSDKGEPETQYF.

V is TRBV2 and J is TRBJ2-1; no reliable D call. Trimming took 0 bases from V and 2 from J, leaving 17 bases between them. The germline gives CDR1 SNHLY, CDR2 FYNNEI. This CDR3 comprises 18 residues. The CDR3 DNA sequence: TGTGCCAGCAGTGAAGCGCTTCGAAGGTCCCGAACCTACAATGAGCAGTTCTTC. Encoded protein: CASSEALRRSRTYNEQFF.

J is TRBJ2-1 and V is TRBV19, with 13 bases lining up with TRBD2. The V gene's germline CDR1 is LNHDA and CDR2 SQIVND (reference sequence). Trimming cost V 4 bases and J 8 bases; bases outside gene matches: 11. The CDR3 spans 17 residues. CDR3 residues: CASSKKTGTSGIYEQFF. CDR3 in DNA: TGTGCCAGTAGTAAGAAGACCGGGACTAGCGGGATCTATGAGCAGTTCTTC.

The rearrangement links TRBV5-5 to TRBJ2-3, with D perhaps given as TRBD1 or TRBD2 (5 bases each). Germline CDR1 and CDR2: SGHKS and YYEKEE (reference sequence). V was clipped by 4 bases and J by 1 base, with 7 bases between them. The length of the CDR3 is 13 residues. The CDR3 bases are TGTGCCAGCAGCAGGGACCGCACAGATACGCAGTATTTT. Translating it yields CASSRDRTDTQYF.

This clone was recorded only once. The V and J genes are TRBV5-5 and TRBJ2-7; D may correspond to TRBD1 or TRBD2 (5 bases each). Per germline, CDR1 SGHKS and CDR2 YYEKEE (reference sequence). V gave up 0 bases and J gave up 4 bases, with 11 bases separating them. The CDR3 extends over 14 amino acids. CDR3 nucleotide sequence: TGTGCCAGCAGCTTGGGGGACGGCTTATACGAGCAGTACTTC. This encodes CASSLGDGLYEQYF.

This clone was seen just once. The J gene is TRBJ1-1, the V gene TRBV28; maybe TRBD1 (6 bases). V lost 5 bases to trimming and J lost 2 bases, with 15 bases between them. CDR3 size: 15 residues. Germline V gives CDR1 MDHEN, CDR2 SYDVKM. CDR3: CASSASGALNTEAFF. The DNA of the CDR3 is TGTGCCAGCAGTGCATCAGGGGCACTTAACACTGAAGCTTTCTTT.

This chain joins TRBV4-1 and TRBJ2-7, with a tentative D call TRBD2 (5 bases). The ends were cut back, 1 base at V and 3 bases at J, with 7 bases in the middle. The length of the CDR3 is 13 residues. Looked up from germline, CDR1 is MGHRA and CDR2 is YSYEKL. The CDR3 sequence is CASSQVRDYEQYF. DNA of the CDR3: TGCGCCAGCAGCCAAGTCCGGGACTACGAGCAGTACTTC.

This clone has only a few counts. The rearrangement uses TRBV7-9 and TRBJ2-2, with D perhaps matching TRBD1 or TRBD2 (5 bases each). Trimming shortened V by 5 bases and J by 0 bases, and 13 bases separated the two germline ends. The CDR3 covers 16 residues. Germline V gives CDR1 SEHNR, CDR2 FQNEAQ (reference sequence). CDR3 amino acids: CASSTRGAANTGELFF. CDR3 DNA: TGTGCCAGCAGCACTCGAGGGGCCGCGAACACCGGGGAGCTGTTTTTT.

This chain connects TRBV2 to TRBJ2-2, with unresolved D. The CDR3 is 14 amino acids. Germline CDR1 is SNHLY and CDR2 is FYNNEI. V lost 8 bases and J 2 bases, leaving 12 bases between the germline ends. CDR3 nucleotide sequence: TGTGCCAGCTCGCGGCTCACTAACACCGGGGAGCTGTTTTTT. Translating it yields CASSRLTNTGELFF.

The rearrangement joins TRBV27 to TRBJ2-5; 8 nucleotides align to TRBD2. The CDR3 is 12 amino acids. The germline V gene has CDR1 MNHEY and CDR2 SMNVEV (reference sequence). The junction had 1 base not matched to a gene; V was cut back by 6 bases and J by 4 bases. The CDR3 DNA sequence: TGTGCCAGCAGGGGACTAGGAGAGACCCAGTACTTC. Translating it yields CASRGLGETQYF.

The genes are TRBV19 and TRBJ1-1, with 7 bases that match TRBD1. V shed 5 bases, J shed 3 bases, and the junction held 9 bases outside the gene matches. The CDR3 sequence is 15 residues long. The germline V gene encodes CDR1 LNHDA and CDR2 SQIVND (reference sequence). CDR3 nucleotide sequence: TGTGCCAGTAGTCCTAGACAGGGTAAGGACACTGAAGCTTTCTTT. Amino acid sequence: CASSPRQGKDTEAFF.

V is TRBV4-1 and J is TRBJ2-5, with 8 positions matching TRBD2. The CDR3 sequence is 19 residues long. The trim removed 0 bases at V and 2 bases at J, leaving 14 bases unmatched. Germline V CDR1 and CDR2: MGHRA, YSYEKL. The CDR3 spells CASSQDRGGGRGLQETQYF. The CDR3 nucleotides read TGCGCCAGCAGCCAAGATAGAGGCGGGGGGCGGGGCCTTCAAGAGACCCAGTACTTC.

This chain uses TRBV9 with TRBJ1-1; a weak D match, TRBD1 (6 bases). The CDR3 is 13 amino acids. CDR1 SGDLS and CDR2 YYNGEE come from the germline V gene. V lost 2 bases to trimming and J lost 6 bases, with 11 bases between them. CDR3 sequence (DNA): TGTGCCAGCAGCGTTGAACAGGGATCTGAAGCTTTCTTT. This gives the protein CASSVEQGSEAFF.

This clone occurred a few times. This chain connects TRBV7-8 to TRBJ1-4; no firm D call. CDR1 is SGHVS, CDR2 FQNEAQ, per germline. Trimming took off 2 bases at V and 6 bases at J, with 10 bases between the two ends. CDR3 length equals 14 residues. CDR3 residues: CASSLNTVYEKLFF. DNA for the CDR3: TGTGCCAGCAGCTTAAACACCGTGTATGAAAAACTGTTTTTT.

This clone was seen only once. The chain employs TRBV7-8 and TRBJ1-2; D possibly corresponds to TRBD1 (6 bases). Looked up from germline, CDR1 is SGHVS and CDR2 is FQNEAQ. Trimming took 4 bases from V and 1 from J, leaving 10 bases between them. CDR3 length equals 14 residues. The CDR3 sequence is CASSSRDNNYGYTF. The CDR3 coding sequence is TGTGCCAGCAGCTCCCGGGACAATAACTATGGCTACACCTTC.

This clone was seen only a few times. The chain uses TRBV7-7 and TRBJ2-5; the match to TRBD2 covers 9 bases. V was pared by 4 bases and J by 4 bases, with 7 bases of the junction left unmatched. The CDR3 contains 15 residues. Looked up from germline, CDR1 is SSHAT and CDR2 is FNYEAQ (reference sequence). The CDR3 DNA sequence: TGTGCCAGCAGCTATAGCGGGAGTATGAGAGAGACCCAGTACTTC. It is translated as CASSYSGSMRETQYF.

On this clone itself: This may be a read error, as it is one base from a much larger clone. Other DNA sequences in this sample translate to the same CDR3. This chain connects TRBV6-5 to TRBJ1-1, with 9 bases that match TRBD1. The CDR3 is made up of 14 amino acids. Germline CDR1 reads MNHEY; CDR2 reads SVGAGI. V was pared by 6 bases and J by 3 bases, with 5 bases of the junction left unmatched. The chain's CDR3 is CASSPGQGYTEAFF. CDR3 coding DNA: TGTGCCAGCAGCCCCGGACAGGGGTACACTGAAGCTTTCTTT.

The DNA for the CDR3 is TGTGCCAGTAAAACGAAGGGAGGCTATGGCTACACCTTC. This codes for CASKTKGGYGYTF. The chain joins TRBV19 to TRBJ1-2; the D is unclear. CDR3 length equals 13 residues. Germline lookup yields CDR1 LNHDA and CDR2 SQIVND (reference sequence). V lost 7 bases and J 4 bases, leaving 13 bases between the germline ends.

This clone has a handful of counts. V gene TRBV4-1 combines with J gene TRBJ2-3; 9 bases align to TRBD2. Losses at the gene ends were 2 bases for V and 3 bases for J; bases not matched to a gene: 12. CDR1 is MGHRA and CDR2 is YSYEKL in the germline V gene. The CDR3 spans 18 residues. The CDR3 sequence is CASSQLAGAVFVTDTQYF. CDR3 nucleotides: TGCGCCAGCAGCCAATTAGCGGGAGCGGTATTTGTGACAGATACGCAGTATTTT.